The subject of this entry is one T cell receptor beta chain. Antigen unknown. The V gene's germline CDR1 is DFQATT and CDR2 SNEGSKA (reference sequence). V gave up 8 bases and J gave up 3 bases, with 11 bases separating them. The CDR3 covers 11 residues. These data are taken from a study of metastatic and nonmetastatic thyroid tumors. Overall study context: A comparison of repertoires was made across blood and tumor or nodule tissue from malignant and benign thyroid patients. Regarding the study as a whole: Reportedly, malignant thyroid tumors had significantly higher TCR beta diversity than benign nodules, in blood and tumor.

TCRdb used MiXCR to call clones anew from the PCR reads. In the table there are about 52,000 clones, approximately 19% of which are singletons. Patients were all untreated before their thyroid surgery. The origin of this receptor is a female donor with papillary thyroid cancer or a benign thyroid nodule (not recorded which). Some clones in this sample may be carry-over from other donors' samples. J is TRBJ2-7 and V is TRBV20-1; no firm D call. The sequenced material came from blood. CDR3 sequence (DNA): TGCAGTTCTATGGAGTACTACGAGCAGTACTTC. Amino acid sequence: CSSMEYYEQYF.